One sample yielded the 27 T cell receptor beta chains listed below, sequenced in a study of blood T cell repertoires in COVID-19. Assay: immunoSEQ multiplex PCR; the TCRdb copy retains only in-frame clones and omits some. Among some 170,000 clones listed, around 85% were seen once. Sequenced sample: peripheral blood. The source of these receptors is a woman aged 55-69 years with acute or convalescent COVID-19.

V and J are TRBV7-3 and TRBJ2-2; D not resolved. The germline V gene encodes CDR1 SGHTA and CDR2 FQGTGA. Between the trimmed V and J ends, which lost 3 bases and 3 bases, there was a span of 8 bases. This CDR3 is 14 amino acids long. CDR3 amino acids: CASSFDLYTGELFF. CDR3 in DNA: TGTGCCAGCAGCTTCGACTTATACACCGGGGAGCTGTTTTTT. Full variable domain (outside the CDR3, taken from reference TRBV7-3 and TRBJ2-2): GAGVSQTPSNKVTEKGKYVELRCDPISGHTALYWYRQSLGQGPEFLIYFQGTGAADDSGLPNDRFFAVRPEGSVSTLKIQRTERGDSAVYLCASSFDLYTGELFFGEGSRLTVL.

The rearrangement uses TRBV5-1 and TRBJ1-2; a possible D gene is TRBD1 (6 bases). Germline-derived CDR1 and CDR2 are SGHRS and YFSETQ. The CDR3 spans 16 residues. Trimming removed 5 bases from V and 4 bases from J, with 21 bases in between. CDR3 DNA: TGCGCCAGCAGTTCCACCCCAGGGGAGGGCGGCTATGGCTACACCTTC. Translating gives CASSSTPGEGGYGYTF. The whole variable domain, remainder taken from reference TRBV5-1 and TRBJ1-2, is KAGVTQTPRYLIKTRGQQVTLSCSPISGHRSVSWYQQTPGQGLQFLFEYFSETQRNKGNFPGRFSGRQFSNSRSEMNVSTLELGDSALYLCASSSTPGEGGYGYTFGSGTRLTVV.

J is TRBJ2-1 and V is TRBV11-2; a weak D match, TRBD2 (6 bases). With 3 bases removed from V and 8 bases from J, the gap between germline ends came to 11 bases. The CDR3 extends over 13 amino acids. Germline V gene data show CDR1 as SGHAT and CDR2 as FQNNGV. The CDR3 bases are TGTGCCAGCAGCTTGGGCGGGACCTATGAGCAGTTCTTC. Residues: CASSLGGTYEQFF.

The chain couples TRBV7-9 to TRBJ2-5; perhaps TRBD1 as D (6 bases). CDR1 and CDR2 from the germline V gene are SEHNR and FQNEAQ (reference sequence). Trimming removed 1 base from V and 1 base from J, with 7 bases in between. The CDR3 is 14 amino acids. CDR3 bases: TGTGCCAGCAGCTTAGACAGGGCCCAAGAGACCCAGTACTTC. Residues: CASSLDRAQETQYF.

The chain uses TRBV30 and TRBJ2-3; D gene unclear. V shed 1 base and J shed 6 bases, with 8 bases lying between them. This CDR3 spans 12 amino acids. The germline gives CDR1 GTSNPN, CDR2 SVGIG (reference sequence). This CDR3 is CAWSGQADTQYF. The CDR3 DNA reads TGTGCCTGGAGTGGGCAGGCCGATACGCAGTATTTT.

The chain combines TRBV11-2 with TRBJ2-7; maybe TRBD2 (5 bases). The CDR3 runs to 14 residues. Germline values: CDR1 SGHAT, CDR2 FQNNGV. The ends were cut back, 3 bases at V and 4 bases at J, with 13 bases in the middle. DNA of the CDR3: TGTGCCAGCAGCTTGCGGGCAGGAGTATACGAGCAGTACGTC. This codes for CASSLRAGVYEQYV.

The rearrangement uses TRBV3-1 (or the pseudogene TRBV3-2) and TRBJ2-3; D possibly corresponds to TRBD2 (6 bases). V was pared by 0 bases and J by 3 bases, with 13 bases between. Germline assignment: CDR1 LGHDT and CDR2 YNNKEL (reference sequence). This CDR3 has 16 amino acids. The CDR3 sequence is CASSQDITGVTDTQYF. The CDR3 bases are TGTGCCAGCAGCCAAGATATAACGGGAGTAACAGATACGCAGTATTTT.

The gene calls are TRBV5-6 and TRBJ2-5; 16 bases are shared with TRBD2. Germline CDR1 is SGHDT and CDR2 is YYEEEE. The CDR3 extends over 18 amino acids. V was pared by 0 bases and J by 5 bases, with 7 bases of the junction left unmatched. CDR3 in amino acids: CASSLVGTSGRAWETQYF. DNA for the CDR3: TGTGCCAGCAGCTTGGTGGGGACTAGCGGGAGGGCTTGGGAGACCCAGTACTTC.

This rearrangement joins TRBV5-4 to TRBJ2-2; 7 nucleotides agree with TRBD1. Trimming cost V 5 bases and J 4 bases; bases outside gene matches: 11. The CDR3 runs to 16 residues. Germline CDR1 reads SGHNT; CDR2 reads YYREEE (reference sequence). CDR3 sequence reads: CASRQATGQSTGELFF. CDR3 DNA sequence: TGTGCCAGCAGACAAGCTACGGGACAGAGCACCGGGGAGCTGTTTTTT.

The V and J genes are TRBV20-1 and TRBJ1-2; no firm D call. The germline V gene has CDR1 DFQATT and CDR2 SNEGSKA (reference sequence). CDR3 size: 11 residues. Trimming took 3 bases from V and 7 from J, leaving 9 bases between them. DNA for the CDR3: TGCAGTGCTAGGTTAGCAACTGGCTACACCTTC. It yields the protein CSARLATGYTF.

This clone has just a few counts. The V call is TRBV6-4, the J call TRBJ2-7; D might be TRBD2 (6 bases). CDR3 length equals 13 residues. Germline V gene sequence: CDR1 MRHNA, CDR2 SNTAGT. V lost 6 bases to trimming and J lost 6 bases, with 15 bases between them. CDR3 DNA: TGTGCCAGCAGCCGGGACTTTCTAGGCGAGCAGTACTTC. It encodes CASSRDFLGEQYF.

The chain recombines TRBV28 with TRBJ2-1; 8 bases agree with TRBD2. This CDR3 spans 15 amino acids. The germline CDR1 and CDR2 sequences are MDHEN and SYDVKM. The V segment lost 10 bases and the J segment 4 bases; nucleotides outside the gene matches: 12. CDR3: CATSLSGTSYNEQFF. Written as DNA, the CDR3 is TGTGCCACTTCACTTAGCGGGACTTCTTACAATGAGCAGTTCTTC.

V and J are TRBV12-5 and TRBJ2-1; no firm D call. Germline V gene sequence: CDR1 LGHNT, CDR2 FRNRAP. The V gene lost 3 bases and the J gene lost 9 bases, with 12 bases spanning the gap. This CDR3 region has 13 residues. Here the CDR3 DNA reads TGTGCTAGTGGTTTCTTAGTAGATGGTGAGCAGTTCTTC. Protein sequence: CASGFLVDGEQFF.

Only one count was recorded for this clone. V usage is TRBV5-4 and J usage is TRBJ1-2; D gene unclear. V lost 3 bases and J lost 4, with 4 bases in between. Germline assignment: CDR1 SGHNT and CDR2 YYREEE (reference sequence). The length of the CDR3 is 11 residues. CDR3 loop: CASSSRYGYTF. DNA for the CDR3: TGTGCCAGCAGCTCGCGCTATGGCTACACCTTC.

The DNA for the CDR3 is TGTGCCAGCAGCCAAAGTTGGTCACAGGGGCGTCAGCCCCAGCATTTT. It specifies CASSQSWSQGRQPQHF. The chain links TRBV3-1 (or the pseudogene TRBV3-2) to TRBJ1-5; 7 bases line up with TRBD1. Germline trimming cut 2 bases from V and 6 bases from J; bases unmatched to any gene: 10. The CDR3 is 16 amino acids. Germline-derived CDR1 and CDR2 are LGHDT and YNNKEL (reference sequence).

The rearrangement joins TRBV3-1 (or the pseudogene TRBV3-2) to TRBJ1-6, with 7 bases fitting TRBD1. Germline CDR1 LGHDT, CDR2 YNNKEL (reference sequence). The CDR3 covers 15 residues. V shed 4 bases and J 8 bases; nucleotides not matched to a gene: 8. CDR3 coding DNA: TGTGCCAGCAGCCCCTATCAGGGGGGTGATTCACCCCTCCACTTT. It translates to CASSPYQGGDSPLHF.

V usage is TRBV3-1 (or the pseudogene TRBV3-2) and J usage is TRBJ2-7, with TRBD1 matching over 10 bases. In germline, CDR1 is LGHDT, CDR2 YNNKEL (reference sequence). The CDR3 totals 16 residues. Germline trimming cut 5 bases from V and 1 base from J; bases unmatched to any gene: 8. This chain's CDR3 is CASSARQGARSYEQYF. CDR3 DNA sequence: TGTGCCAGCAGCGCCCGACAGGGGGCTAGGTCCTACGAGCAGTACTTC.

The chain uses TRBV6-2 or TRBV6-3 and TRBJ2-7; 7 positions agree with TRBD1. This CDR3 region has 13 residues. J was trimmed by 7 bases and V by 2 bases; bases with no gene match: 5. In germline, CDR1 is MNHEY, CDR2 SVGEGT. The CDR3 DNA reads TGTGCCAGCAGTTACGGGGCCAGGGGGGAGCAGTACTTC. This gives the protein CASSYGARGEQYF.

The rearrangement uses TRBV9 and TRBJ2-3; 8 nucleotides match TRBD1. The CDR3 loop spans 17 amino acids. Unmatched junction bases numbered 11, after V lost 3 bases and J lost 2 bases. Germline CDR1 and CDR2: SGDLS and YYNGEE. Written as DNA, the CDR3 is TGTGCCAGCAGCGCAAGGACAGGGTTGACTCCCACAGATACGCAGTATTTT. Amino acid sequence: CASSARTGLTPTDTQYF.

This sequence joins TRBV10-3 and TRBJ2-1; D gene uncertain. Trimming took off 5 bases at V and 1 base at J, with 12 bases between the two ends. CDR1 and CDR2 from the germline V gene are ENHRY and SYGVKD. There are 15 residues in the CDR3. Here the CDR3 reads CAISIALTSYNEQFF. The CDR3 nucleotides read TGTGCCATCAGTATAGCACTCACGTCCTACAATGAGCAGTTCTTC.

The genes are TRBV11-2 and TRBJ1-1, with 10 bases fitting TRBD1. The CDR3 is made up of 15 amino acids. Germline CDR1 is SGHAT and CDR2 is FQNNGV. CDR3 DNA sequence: TGTGTGTGGGGACAGGGGCCCATTTTGAACACTGAAGCTTTCTTT. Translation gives CVWGQGPILNTEAFF.

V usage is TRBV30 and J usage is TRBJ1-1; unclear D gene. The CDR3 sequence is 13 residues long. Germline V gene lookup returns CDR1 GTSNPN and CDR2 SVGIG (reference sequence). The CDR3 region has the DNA TGTGCAGGACTGGGCCACCAGAACACTGAAGCTTTCTTT. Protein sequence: CAGLGHQNTEAFF.

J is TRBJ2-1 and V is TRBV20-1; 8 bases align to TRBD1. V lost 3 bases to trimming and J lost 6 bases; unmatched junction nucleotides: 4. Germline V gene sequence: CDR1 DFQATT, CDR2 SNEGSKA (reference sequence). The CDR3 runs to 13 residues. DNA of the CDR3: TGCAGTGCTAGTTCCGGGACAGGCAATGAGCAGTTCTTC. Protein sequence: CSASSGTGNEQFF.

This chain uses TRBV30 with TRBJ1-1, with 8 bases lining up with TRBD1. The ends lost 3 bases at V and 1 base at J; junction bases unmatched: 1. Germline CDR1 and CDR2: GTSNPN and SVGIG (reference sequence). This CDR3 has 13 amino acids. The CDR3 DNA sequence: TGTGCCTGGAGGGGGACAGGGAACACTGAAGCTTTCTTT. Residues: CAWRGTGNTEAFF.

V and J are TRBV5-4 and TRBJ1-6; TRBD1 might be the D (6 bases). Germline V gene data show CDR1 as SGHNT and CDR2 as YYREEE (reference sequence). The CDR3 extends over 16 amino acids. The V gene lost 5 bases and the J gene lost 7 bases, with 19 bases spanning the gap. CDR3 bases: TGTGCCAGCAGGCGTGCCGGTACAGGGAAAAATTCACCCCTCCACTTT. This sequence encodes CASRRAGTGKNSPLHF.

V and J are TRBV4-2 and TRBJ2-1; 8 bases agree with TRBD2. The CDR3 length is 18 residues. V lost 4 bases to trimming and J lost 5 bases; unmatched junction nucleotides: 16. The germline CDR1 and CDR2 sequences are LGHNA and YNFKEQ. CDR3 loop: CASSPLGTRNRDHNEQFF. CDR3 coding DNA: TGTGCCAGCAGCCCCTTAGGGACTAGAAACCGTGACCACAATGAGCAGTTCTTC.

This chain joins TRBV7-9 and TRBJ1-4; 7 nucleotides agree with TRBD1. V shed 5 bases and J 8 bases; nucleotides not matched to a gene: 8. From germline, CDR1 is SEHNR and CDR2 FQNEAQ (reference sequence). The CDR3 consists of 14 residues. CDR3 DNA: TGTGCCAGCAGCGCCAGGGGGTTTGGCGAAAAACTGTTTTTT. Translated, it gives CASSARGFGEKLFF.